This TCR beta chain was identified during a study of blood T cell repertoires in COVID-19. The germline CDR1 and CDR2 sequences are LGHDT and YNNKEL (reference sequence). The CDR3 contains 19 residues. V trimming: 3 bases; J trimming: 7 bases; junction bases outside the gene matches: 23. Produced via immunoSEQ multiplex PCR; TCRdb's table is partial and in-frame only. Of about 98,000 clones listed, roughly 80% are singletons. The specimen sequenced was peripheral blood. The chain is built from TRBV3-1 (or the pseudogene TRBV3-2) and TRBJ1-2, with TRBD1 identical over 7 bases. The sequence came from a woman older than 75 with acute or convalescent COVID-19. CDR3 in amino acids: CASSHREYGQDLSERGYTF. CDR3 DNA: TGTGCCAGCAGCCACCGAGAATACGGACAGGACTTATCGGAACGTGGCTACACCTTC.